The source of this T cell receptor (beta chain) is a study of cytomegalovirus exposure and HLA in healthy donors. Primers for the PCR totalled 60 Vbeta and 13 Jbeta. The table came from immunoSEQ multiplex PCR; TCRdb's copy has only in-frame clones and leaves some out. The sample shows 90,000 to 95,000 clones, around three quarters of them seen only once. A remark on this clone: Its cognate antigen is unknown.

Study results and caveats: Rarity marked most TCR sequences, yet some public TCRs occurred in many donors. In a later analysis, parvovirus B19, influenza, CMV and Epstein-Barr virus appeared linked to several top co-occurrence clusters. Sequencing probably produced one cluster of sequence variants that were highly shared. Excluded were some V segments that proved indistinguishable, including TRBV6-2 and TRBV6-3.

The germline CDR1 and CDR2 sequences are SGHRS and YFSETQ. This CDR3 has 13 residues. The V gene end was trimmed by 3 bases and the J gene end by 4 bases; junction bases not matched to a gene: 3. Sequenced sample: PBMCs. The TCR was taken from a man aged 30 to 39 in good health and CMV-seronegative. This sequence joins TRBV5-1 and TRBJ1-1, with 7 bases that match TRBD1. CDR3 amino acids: CASSWDRFTEAFF. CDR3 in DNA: TGCGCCAGCAGCTGGGACAGATTCACTGAAGCTTTCTTT.